This is a list of T cell receptor beta chains from one sample in a study of shared clonotypes between healthy human individuals. The table came from immunoSEQ multiplex PCR; TCRdb's copy has only in-frame clones and leaves some out. The top ten hold about 1.5% of the sample, which has about 1 million clones, 75% seen once. Sample: memory CD4+ T cells sorted from blood. These receptor sequences come from a man between 18 and 35 years old in good health. The CDR3 runs from the conserved cysteine through the conserved F or W. The D gene is left open where the match is weak. Size values are once, few and many counts, or a class for expanded clones, and some rows have none.

d_call,j_call,clone_size,v_call,cdr3_aa,cdr3_nt
TRBD1,TRBJ1-6,few,TRBV28,CASISGQGGSALHF,TGTGCCAGCATATCCGGACAGGGGGGCTCTGCCCTCCACTTT
TRBD1,TRBJ2-6,NA,TRBV5-8,CASSLVQGAAGANVLTF,TGTGCCAGCAGCTTAGTACAGGGGGCCGCTGGGGCCAACGTCCTGACTTTC
NA,TRBJ1-1,NA,TRBV30,CAWSVQLGEAFF,TGTGCCTGGAGTGTACAGCTGGGTGAAGCTTTCTTT
TRBD1,TRBJ1-5,NA,TRBV27,CASSPQGADQPQHF,TGTGCCAGCAGCCCACAGGGGGCGGATCAGCCCCAGCATTTT
NA,TRBJ2-5,NA,TRBV6-5,CASSLYFGETQYF,TGTGCCAGCAGTTTGTATTTTGGGGAGACCCAGTACTTC
NA,TRBJ1-4,many,TRBV2,CASRADNEKLFF,TGTGCCAGCAGGGCGGATAATGAAAAACTGTTTTTT
TRBD1,TRBJ2-1,few,TRBV19,CASRRDRVLNEQFF,TGTGCCAGTAGAAGGGACAGGGTTTTGAATGAGCAGTTCTTC
NA,TRBJ2-2,NA,TRBV6-1,CASSEVWQGNTGELFF,TGTGCCAGCAGTGAAGTATGGCAGGGCAACACCGGGGAGCTGTTTTTT
TRBD1,TRBJ1-5,NA,TRBV28,CASSHRQGSSNQPQHF,TGTGCCAGCAGTCACCGACAGGGAAGTAGCAATCAGCCCCAGCATTTT
TRBD1,TRBJ2-7,once,TRBV10-1,CASSDPGTGAYEQYF,TGCGCCAGCAGTGACCCCGGGACAGGGGCCTACGAGCAGTACTTC
TRBD2,TRBJ2-3,few,TRBV5-1,CASSLGGLAGGGSDTQYF,TGCGCCAGCAGCTTGGGCGGACTAGCGGGGGGAGGATCAGATACGCAGTATTTT
TRBD2,TRBJ2-1,NA,TRBV7-2,CASSTRLAENNEQFF,TGTGCCAGCAGCACCCGACTAGCGGAAAACAATGAGCAGTTCTTC
NA,TRBJ2-5,NA,TRBV7-9,CASSIQAETQYF,TGTGCCAGCAGCATACAAGCCGAGACCCAGTACTTC
NA,TRBJ2-3,NA,TRBV6-5,CASRRSGSSTDTQYF,TGTGCCAGCAGAAGGAGCGGGTCTAGCACAGATACGCAGTATTTT
TRBD1,TRBJ1-3,NA,TRBV19,CASSWDRSSGNTIYF,TGTGCCAGTAGTTGGGACAGGAGCTCTGGAAACACCATATATTTT
NA,TRBJ1-2,many,TRBV25-1,CAITGYLNYGYTF,TGTGCCATTACAGGTTATCTTAACTATGGCTACACCTTC
TRBD2,TRBJ2-3,many,TRBV7-2,CASSPSFSGRWGDTQYF,TGTGCCAGCAGCCCGAGCTTTAGCGGGAGGTGGGGAGATACGCAGTATTTT
NA,TRBJ1-1,NA,TRBV18,CASSPMEMNTEAFF,TGTGCCAGCTCACCAATGGAGATGAACACTGAAGCTTTCTTT
NA,TRBJ2-1,NA,TRBV7-9,CASSLEVIYNEQFF,TGTGCCAGCAGCTTAGAGGTTATCTACAATGAGCAGTTCTTC
NA,TRBJ1-3,NA,TRBV9,CASSADPAGGNTIYF,TGTGCCAGCAGCGCGGACCCCGCGGGAGGAAACACCATATATTTT
TRBD2,TRBJ2-1,NA,TRBV5-1,CASSATGTSENEQFF,TGCGCCAGCAGCGCCACCGGGACTAGCGAGAATGAGCAGTTCTTC
NA,TRBJ2-7,once,TRBV9,CASSPQAGASYEQYF,TGTGCCAGCAGCCCACAGGCGGGGGCCTCCTACGAGCAGTACTTC
NA,TRBJ2-7,NA,TRBV28,CASSLRADSYEQYF,TGTGCCAGCAGTTTAAGGGCAGACTCCTACGAGCAGTACTTC
NA,TRBJ2-1,NA,TRBV7-2,CASSLIEENEQFF,TGTGCCAGCAGCTTAATCGAAGAGAACGAGCAGTTCTTC
NA,TRBJ2-7,many,TRBV11-3,CASSLVQNRDVYEQYF,TGTGCCAGCAGCTTAGTACAAAACAGGGACGTCTACGAGCAGTACTTC
NA,TRBJ2-1,NA,TRBV29-1,CSVPAAGWGNEQFF,TGCAGCGTCCCCGCGGCCGGGTGGGGCAATGAGCAGTTCTTC
NA,TRBJ2-7,NA,TRBV13,CASSLTGRGIPYEQYF,TGTGCCAGCAGCTTGACGGGCAGGGGCATACCCTACGAGCAGTACTTC
NA,TRBJ1-5,few,TRBV6-1,CASSVLPNSNQPQHF,TGTGCCAGCAGTGTGTTACCTAATAGCAATCAGCCCCAGCATTTT
TRBD1,TRBJ1-5,NA,TRBV30,CAWSDQGDQPQHF,TGTGCCTGGAGTGACCAGGGGGATCAGCCCCAGCATTTT
NA,TRBJ2-6,NA,TRBV29-1,CSVEDSCSSGANVLTF,TGCAGCGTTGAAGACTCCTGCAGCTCTGGGGCCAACGTCCTGACTTTC
NA,TRBJ1-5,few,TRBV18,CASSPDSNQPQHF,TGTGCCAGCTCACCGGATAGCAATCAGCCCCAGCATTTT
TRBD1,TRBJ2-7,once,TRBV10-2,CASSAGGFGLSYEQYF,TGCGCCAGCAGTGCAGGGGGCTTCGGCCTCTCCTACGAGCAGTACTTC
NA,TRBJ2-3,NA,TRBV5-1,CASSIGTHQRTDTQYF,TGCGCCAGCAGCATCGGGACTCACCAACGCACAGATACGCAGTATTTT
NA,TRBJ2-3,few,TRBV25-1,CASSGNDRILTDTQYF,TGTGCCAGCAGTGGTAACGACAGGATATTGACAGATACGCAGTATTTT
NA,TRBJ2-5,NA,TRBV7-2,CASSPGTGYGYF,TGTGCCAGCAGCCCTGGGACGGGTTATGGATACTTC
NA,TRBJ2-3,NA,TRBV5-1,CASSPRGQGTDTQYF,TGCGCCAGCAGCCCGAGGGGTCAAGGGACAGATACGCAGTATTTT
NA,TRBJ1-2,NA,TRBV9,CASRGSNDGYTF,TGTGCCAGCAGGGGAAGTAACGATGGCTACACCTTC
NA,TRBJ2-6,NA,TRBV28,CASKTEAGANVLTF,TGTGCCAGCAAAACGGAGGCTGGGGCCAACGTCCTGACTTTC
NA,TRBJ2-3,few,TRBV25-1,CASSDSTDTQYF,TGTGCCAGCAGTGACTCCACAGATACGCAGTATTTT
TRBD2,TRBJ2-2,NA,TRBV27,CASSHGLAGGGELFF,TGTGCCAGCAGTCATGGACTAGCGGGAGGCGGGGAGCTGTTTTTT
NA,TRBJ2-2,NA,TRBV5-1,CASTGSFGGGELFF,TGCGCCAGCACGGGGTCTTTCGGCGGCGGGGAGCTGTTTTTT
NA,TRBJ2-3,once,TRBV6-4,CASRQGPSGGTQYF,TGTGCCTCAAGACAGGGGCCTTCGGGGGGTACGCAGTATTTT
TRBD1,TRBJ1-2,many,TRBV28,CASSSQGADGYTF,TGTGCCAGCAGTTCGCAGGGGGCTGATGGCTACACCTTC
NA,TRBJ1-5,NA,TRBV28,CASSLAVGGLHNQPQHF,TGTGCCAGCAGCCTGGCCGTGGGAGGGCTCCACAATCAGCCCCAGCATTTT
NA,TRBJ2-3,NA,TRBV5-4,CASSLGPGVGADTQYF,TGTGCCAGCAGCTTGGGTCCAGGGGTAGGGGCAGATACGCAGTATTTT
NA,TRBJ2-2,NA,TRBV15,CATRAQGWTGELFF,TGTGCCACCAGAGCTCAGGGATGGACCGGGGAGCTGTTTTTT
NA,TRBJ2-2,NA,TRBV11-2,CASSLGRVTGELFF,TGTGCCAGCAGCTTAGGGCGGGTCACCGGGGAGCTGTTTTTT
NA,TRBJ2-5,NA,TRBV11-2,CASSSSLGASETQYF,TGTGCCAGCAGCTCTTCACTCGGGGCTTCAGAGACCCAGTACTTC
NA,TRBJ2-5,NA,TRBV7-6,CASSLAVRETQYF,TGTGCCAGCAGCTTAGCGGTGAGAGAGACCCAGTACTTC
NA,TRBJ2-5,once,TRBV6-1,CASRFVGAGETQYF,TGTGCCAGCAGGTTCGTCGGGGCCGGAGAGACCCAGTACTTC
TRBD2,TRBJ2-5,once,TRBV11-3,CASSLGGRGQETQYF,TGTGCCAGCAGCTTAGGCGGGAGGGGTCAAGAGACCCAGTACTTC
TRBD1,TRBJ1-1,few,TRBV28,CASRVTGGLGMNTEAFF,TGTGCCAGCAGGGTGACAGGGGGCTTGGGGATGAACACTGAAGCTTTCTTT
NA,TRBJ1-6,NA,TRBV19,CASRDGGARNSPLHF,TGTGCCAGTAGGGATGGTGGGGCCCGGAATTCACCCCTCCACTTT
TRBD1,TRBJ1-4,once,TRBV14,CASSQHGDSYNEKLFF,TGTGCCAGCAGCCAGCACGGGGACAGTTATAATGAAAAACTGTTTTTT
NA,TRBJ2-5,NA,TRBV28,CASSLLQDKETQYF,TGTGCCAGCAGTTTACTGCAGGATAAAGAGACCCAGTACTTC